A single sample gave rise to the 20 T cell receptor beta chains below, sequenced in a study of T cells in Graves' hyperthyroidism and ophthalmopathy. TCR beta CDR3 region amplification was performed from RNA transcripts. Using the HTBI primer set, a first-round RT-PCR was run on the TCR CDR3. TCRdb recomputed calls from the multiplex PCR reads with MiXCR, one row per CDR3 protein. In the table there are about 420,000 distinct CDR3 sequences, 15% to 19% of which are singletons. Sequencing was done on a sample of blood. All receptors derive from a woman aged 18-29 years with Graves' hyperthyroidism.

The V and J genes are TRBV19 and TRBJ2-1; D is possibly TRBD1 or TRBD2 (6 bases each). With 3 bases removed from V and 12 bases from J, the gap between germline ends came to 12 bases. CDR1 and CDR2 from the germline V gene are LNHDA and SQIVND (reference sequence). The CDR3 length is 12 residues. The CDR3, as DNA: TGTGCCAGTAGTATTAGGGGGGCCAGGCAGTTCTTC. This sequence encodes CASSIRGARQFF.

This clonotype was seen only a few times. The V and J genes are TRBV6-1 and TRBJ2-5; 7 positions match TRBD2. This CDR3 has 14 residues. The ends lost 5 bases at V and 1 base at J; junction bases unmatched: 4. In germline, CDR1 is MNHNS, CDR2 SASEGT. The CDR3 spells CASSPGGFQETQYF. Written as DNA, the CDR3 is TGTGCCAGCAGTCCGGGGGGTTTCCAAGAGACCCAGTACTTC.

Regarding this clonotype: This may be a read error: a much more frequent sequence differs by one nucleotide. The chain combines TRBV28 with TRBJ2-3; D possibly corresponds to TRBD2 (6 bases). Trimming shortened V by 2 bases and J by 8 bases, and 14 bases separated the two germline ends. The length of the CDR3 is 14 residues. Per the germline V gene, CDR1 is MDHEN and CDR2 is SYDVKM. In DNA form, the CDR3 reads TGTGCCAGCAGTTTAATCCTAGCAGCGGGTACGCAGTATTTT. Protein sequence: CASSLILAAGTQYF. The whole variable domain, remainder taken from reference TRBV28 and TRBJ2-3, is DVKVTQSSRYLVKRTGEKVFLECVQDMDHENMFWYRQDPGLGLRLIYFSYDVKMKEKGDIPEGYSVSREKKERFSLILESASTNQTSMYLCASSLILAAGTQYFGPGTRLTVL.

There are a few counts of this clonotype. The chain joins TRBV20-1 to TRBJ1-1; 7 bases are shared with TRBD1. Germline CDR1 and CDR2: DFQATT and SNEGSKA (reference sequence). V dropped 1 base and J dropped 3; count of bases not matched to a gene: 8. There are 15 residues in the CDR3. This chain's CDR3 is CSARGKQGRDTEAFF. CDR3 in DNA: TGCAGTGCTAGAGGGAAACAGGGGAGGGACACTGAAGCTTTCTTT.

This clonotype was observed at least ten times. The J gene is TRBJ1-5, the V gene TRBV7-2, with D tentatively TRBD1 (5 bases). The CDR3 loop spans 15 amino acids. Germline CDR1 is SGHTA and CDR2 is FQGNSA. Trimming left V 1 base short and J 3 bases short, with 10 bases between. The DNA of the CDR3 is TGTGCCAGCAGCTTAGAGGGGATAATCAATCAGCCCCAGCATTTT. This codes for CASSLEGIINQPQHF. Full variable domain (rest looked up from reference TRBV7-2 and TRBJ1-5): GAGVSQSPSNKVTEKGKDVELRCDPISGHTALYWYRQSLGQGLEFLIYFQGNSAPDKSGLPSDRFSAERTGGSVSTLTIQRTQQEDSAVYLCASSLEGIINQPQHFGDGTRLSIL.

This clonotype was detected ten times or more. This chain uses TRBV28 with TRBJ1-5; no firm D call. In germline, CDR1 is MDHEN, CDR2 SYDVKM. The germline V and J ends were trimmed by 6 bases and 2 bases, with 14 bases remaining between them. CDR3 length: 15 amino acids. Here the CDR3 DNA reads TGTGCCAGCAGCGGCCCGGGCGCCGGCAATCAGCCCCAGCATTTT. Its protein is CASSGPGAGNQPQHF.

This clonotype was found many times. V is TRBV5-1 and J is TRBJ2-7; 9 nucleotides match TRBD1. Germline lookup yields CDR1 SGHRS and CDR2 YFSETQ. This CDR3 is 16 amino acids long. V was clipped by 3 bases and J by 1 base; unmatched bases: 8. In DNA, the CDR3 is TGCGCCAGCAGCTCGGGGGACAGGGTTGGATCCTACGAGCAGTACTTC. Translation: CASSSGDRVGSYEQYF. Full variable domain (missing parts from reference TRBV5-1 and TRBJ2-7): KAGVTQTPRYLIKTRGQQVTLSCSPISGHRSVSWYQQTPGQGLQFLFEYFSETQRNKGNFPGRFSGRQFSNSRSEMNVSTLELGDSALYLCASSSGDRVGSYEQYFGPGTRLTVT.

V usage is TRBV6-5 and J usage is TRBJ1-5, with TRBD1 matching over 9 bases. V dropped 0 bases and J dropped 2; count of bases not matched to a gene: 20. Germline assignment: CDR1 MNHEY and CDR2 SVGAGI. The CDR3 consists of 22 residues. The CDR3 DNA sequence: TGTGCCAGCAGTTACTCCCTGATAGGCGGGGGACAGGGTCTAATTGGCAATCAGCCCCAGCATTTT. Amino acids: CASSYSLIGGGQGLIGNQPQHF.

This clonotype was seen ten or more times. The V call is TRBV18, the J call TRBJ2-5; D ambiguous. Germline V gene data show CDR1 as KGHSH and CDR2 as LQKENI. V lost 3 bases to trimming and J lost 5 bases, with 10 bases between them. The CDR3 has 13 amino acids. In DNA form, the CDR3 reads TGTGCCAGCTCACCGCCCTTTCTTGAGACCCAGTACTTC. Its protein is CASSPPFLETQYF.

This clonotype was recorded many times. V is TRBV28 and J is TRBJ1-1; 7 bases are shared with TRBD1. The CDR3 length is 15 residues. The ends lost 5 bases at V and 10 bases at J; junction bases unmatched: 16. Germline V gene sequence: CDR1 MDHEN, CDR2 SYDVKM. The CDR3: CASSITGAAGLAAFF. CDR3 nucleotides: TGTGCCAGCAGTATTACAGGGGCGGCAGGATTAGCAGCTTTCTTT.

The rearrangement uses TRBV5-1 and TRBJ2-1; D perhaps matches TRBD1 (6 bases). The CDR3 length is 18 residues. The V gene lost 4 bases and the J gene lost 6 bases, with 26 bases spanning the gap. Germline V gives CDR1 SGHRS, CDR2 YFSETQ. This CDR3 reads CASSRIAPQQGLSNEQFF. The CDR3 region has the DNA TGCGCCAGCAGCCGTATCGCCCCACAACAGGGATTAAGCAATGAGCAGTTCTTC.

The CDR3 sequence is CASKRGRQGGNQPQHF. DNA for the CDR3: TGTGCCAGCAAAAGAGGGAGACAGGGGGGCAATCAGCCCCAGCATTTT. V usage is TRBV6-1 and J usage is TRBJ1-5; 9 bases agree with TRBD1. Germline values: CDR1 MNHNS, CDR2 SASEGT. The CDR3 length is 16 residues. V was pared by 7 bases and J by 2 bases, with 9 bases of the junction left unmatched.

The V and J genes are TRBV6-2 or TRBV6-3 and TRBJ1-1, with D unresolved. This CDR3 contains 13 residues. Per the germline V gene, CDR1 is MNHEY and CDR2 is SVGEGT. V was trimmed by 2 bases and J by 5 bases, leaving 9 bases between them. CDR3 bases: TGTGCCAGCAGTTACGAGGGAGCAACTGAAGCTTTCTTT. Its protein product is CASSYEGATEAFF.

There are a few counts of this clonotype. CDR3 sequence reads: CASSLVSGVGYEQYF. CDR3 sequence (DNA): TGTGCCAGCAGCTTAGTATCGGGGGTTGGGTACGAGCAGTACTTC. The chain recombines TRBV7-8 with TRBJ2-7, with TRBD2 as a possible D gene (6 bases). V shed 1 base and J shed 4 bases, with 14 bases lying between them. This CDR3 comprises 15 residues. Looked up from germline, CDR1 is SGHVS and CDR2 is FQNEAQ. The variable domain in full, with the rest retrieved from reference TRBV7-8 and TRBJ2-7, is GAGVSQSPRYKVAKRGQDVALRCDPISGHVSLFWYQQALGQGPEFLTYFQNEAQLDKSGLPSDRFFAERPEGSVSTLKIQRTQQEDSAVYLCASSLVSGVGYEQYFGPGTRLTVT.

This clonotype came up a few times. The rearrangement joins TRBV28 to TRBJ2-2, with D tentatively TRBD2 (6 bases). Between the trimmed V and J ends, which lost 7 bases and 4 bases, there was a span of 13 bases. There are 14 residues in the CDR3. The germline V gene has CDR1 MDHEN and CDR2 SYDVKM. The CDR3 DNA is TGTGCCAGCACAACCGGGGGAGGCACCGGGGAGCTGTTTTTT. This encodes CASTTGGGTGELFF.

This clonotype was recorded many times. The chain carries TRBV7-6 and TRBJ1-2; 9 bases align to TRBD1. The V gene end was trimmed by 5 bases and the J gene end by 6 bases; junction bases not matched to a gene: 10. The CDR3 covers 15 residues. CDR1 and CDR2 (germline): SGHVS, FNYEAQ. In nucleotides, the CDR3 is TGTGCCAGCAGCCCACAGAACAGGGGGCTTGATGGCTACACCTTC. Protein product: CASSPQNRGLDGYTF. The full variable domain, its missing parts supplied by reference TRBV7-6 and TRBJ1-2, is GAGVSQSPRYKVTKRGQDVALRCDPISGHVSLYWYRQALGQGPEFLTYFNYEAQQDKSGLPNDRFSAERPEGSISTLTIQRTEQRDSAMYRCASSPQNRGLDGYTFGSGTRLTVV.

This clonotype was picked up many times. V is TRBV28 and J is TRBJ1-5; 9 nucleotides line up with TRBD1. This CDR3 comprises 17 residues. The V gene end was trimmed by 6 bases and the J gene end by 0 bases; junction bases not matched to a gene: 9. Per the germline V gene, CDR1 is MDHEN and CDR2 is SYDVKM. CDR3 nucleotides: TGTGCCAGCAGAAGCGCCGGGACAGGGCATAGCAATCAGCCCCAGCATTTT. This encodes CASRSAGTGHSNQPQHF.

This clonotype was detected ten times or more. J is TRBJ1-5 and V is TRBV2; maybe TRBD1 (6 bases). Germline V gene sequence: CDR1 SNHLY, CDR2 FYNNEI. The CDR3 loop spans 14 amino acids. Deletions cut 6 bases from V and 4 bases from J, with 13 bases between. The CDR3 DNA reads TGTGCCAGCAGCGACCGGACAGTGAATCAGCCCCAGCATTTT. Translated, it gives CASSDRTVNQPQHF.

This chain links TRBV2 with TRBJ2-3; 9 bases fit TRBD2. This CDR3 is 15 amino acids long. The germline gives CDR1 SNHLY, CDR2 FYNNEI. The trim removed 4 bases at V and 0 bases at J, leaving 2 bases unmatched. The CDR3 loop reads CASSGLAASTDTQYF. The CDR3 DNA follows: TGTGCCAGCAGTGGACTAGCGGCTAGCACAGATACGCAGTATTTT.

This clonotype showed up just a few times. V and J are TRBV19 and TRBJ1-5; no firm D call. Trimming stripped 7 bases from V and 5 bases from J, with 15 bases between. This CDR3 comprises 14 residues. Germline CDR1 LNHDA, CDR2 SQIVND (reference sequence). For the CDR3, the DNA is TGTGCCAGTACTAGGGAGGCGGGCTATCAGCCCCAGCATTTT. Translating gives CASTREAGYQPQHF. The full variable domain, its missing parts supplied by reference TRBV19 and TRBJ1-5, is DGGITQSPKYLFRKEGQNVTLSCEQNLNHDAMYWYRQDPGQGLRLIYYSQIVNDFQKGDIAEGYSVSREKKESFPLTVTSAQKNPTAFYLCASTREAGYQPQHFGDGTRLSIL.